This TCR beta chain was documented in a study of T-cell memory formation after mild COVID-19. About the study: The study found TCR clusters largely donor specific. The study, taken as a whole, reports: Later expanders leaned CD4+, whereas clones that contracted between day 15 and 85 were balanced CD4/CD8.

From germline, CDR1 is LNHNV and CDR2 YYDKDF (reference sequence). The CDR3 is made up of 13 amino acids. Via MiXCR, TCRdb re-called the 5' RACE reads, giving one row per CDR3 protein. The table includes a few hundred thousand distinct CDR3 sequences, 28% detected once. This clonotype was counted between two and nine times. Its antigen is not identified. The sample consisted of PBMCs or a T cell subset sorted from them (not recorded which). This chain joins TRBV15 and TRBJ1-1; no reliable D call. This clonotype originated in an adult woman who had mild COVID-19 (a few samples of this study predate the infection). Cell type and time point are not known. The CDR3 region has the DNA TGTGCGTACGTGACCCCGAGGAACACTGAAGCTTTCTTT. Protein product: CAYVTPRNTEAFF.